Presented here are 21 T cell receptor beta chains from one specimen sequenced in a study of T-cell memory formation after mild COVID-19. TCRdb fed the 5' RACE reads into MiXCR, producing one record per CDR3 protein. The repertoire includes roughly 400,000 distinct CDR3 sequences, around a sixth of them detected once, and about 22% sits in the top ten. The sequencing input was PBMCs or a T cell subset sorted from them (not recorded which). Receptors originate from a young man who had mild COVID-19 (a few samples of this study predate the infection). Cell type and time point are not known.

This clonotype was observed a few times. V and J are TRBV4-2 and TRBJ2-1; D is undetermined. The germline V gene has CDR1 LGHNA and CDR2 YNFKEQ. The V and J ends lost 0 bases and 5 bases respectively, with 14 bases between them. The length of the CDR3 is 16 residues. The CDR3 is CASSQDRVVQHNEQFF. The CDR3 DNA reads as TGTGCCAGCAGCCAAGATAGGGTTGTGCAGCACAATGAGCAGTTCTTC.

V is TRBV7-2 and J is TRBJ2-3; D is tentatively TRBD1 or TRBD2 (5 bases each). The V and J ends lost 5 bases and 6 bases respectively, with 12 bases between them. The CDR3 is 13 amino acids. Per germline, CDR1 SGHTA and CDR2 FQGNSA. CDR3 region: CASSRLTGDTQYF. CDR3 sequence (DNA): TGTGCCAGCAGCAGACTAACAGGTGATACGCAGTATTTT.

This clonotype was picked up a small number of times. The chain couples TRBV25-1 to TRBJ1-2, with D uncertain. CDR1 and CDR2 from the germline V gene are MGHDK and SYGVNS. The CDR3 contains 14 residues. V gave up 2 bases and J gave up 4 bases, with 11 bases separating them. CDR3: CASSEVRGSYGYTF. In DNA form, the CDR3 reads TGTGCCAGCAGTGAAGTTCGGGGTAGCTATGGCTACACCTTC.

CDR3 bases: TGTGCCAGCATGGGGGTTACTTCAGGGGCCCAGTACTTC. Translating it yields CASMGVTSGAQYF. This chain uses TRBV27 with TRBJ2-5; the D gene is possibly TRBD1 (6 bases). The V and J ends lost 7 bases and 9 bases respectively, with 18 bases between them. Germline V CDR1 and CDR2: MNHEY, SMNVEV (reference sequence). The CDR3 has 13 amino acids.

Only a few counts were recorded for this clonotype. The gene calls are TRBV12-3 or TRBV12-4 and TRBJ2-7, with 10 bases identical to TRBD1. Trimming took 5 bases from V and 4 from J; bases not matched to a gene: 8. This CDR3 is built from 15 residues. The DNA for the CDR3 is TGTGCCAGCAGTGTCCGGGACAGGGGTCTATACGAGCAGTACTTC. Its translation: CASSVRDRGLYEQYF.

CDR3 in DNA: TGTGCCAGCAGTTACGGACAGGGGAACGAGCAGTACGTC. Its protein is CASSYGQGNEQYV. The rearrangement joins TRBV12-3 or TRBV12-4 to TRBJ2-7; 9 bases agree with TRBD1. The CDR3 length is 13 residues. V lost 4 bases and J lost 5; bases outside the gene matches: 3.

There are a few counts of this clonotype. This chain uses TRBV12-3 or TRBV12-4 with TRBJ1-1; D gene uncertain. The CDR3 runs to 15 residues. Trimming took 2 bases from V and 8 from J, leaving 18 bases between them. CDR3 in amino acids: CASSLWALGIIEAFF. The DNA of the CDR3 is TGTGCCAGCAGTTTATGGGCTTTAGGGATAATAGAAGCTTTCTTT.

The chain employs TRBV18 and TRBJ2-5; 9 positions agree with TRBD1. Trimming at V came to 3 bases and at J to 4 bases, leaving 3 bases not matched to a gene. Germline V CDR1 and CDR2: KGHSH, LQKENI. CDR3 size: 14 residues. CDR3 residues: CASSPTTGGETQYF. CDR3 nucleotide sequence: TGTGCCAGCTCACCCACGACAGGGGGAGAGACCCAGTACTTC. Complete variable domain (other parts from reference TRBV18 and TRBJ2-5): NAGVMQNPRHLVRRRGQEARLRCSPMKGHSHVYWYRQLPEEGLKFMVYLQKENIIDESGMPKERFSAEFPKEGPSILRIQQVVRGDSAAYFCASSPTTGGETQYFGPGTRLLVL.

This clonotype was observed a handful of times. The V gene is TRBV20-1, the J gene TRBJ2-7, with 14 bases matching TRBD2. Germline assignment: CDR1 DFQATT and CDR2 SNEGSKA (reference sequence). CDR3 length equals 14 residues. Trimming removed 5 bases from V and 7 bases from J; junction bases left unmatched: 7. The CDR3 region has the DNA TGCAGTGCTCAGAGCGGGACTAGCGGGGGTGAGCAGTACGTC. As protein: CSAQSGTSGGEQYV.

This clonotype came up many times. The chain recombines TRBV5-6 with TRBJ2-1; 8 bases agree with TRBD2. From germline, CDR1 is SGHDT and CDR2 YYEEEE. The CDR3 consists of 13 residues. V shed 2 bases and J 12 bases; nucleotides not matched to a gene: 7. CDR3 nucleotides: TGTGCCAGCAGCTTCAGCGGGGGCCCAAGGCAGTTCTTC. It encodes CASSFSGGPRQFF.

For the CDR3, the DNA is TGTGCCAGTGGGGTGAAGAGTGGCGGGGAGCTGTTTTTT. It encodes CASGVKSGGELFF. The chain has TRBV6-5 and TRBJ2-2; D unresolved. This CDR3 region has 13 residues. Between the trimmed V and J ends, which lost 9 bases and 7 bases, there was a span of 15 bases. Per germline, CDR1 MNHEY and CDR2 SVGAGI.

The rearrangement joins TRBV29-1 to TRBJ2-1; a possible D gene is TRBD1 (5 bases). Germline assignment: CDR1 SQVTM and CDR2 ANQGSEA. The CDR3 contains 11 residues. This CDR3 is CTGIMYNEQFF. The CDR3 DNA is TGCACAGGGATTATGTACAATGAGCAGTTCTTC.

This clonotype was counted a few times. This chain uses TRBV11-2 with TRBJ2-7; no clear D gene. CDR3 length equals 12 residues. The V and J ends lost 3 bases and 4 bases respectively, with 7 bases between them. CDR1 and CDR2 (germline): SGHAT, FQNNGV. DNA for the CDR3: TGTGCCAGCAGCTTTGTCCGATACGAGCAGTACGTC. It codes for CASSFVRYEQYV.

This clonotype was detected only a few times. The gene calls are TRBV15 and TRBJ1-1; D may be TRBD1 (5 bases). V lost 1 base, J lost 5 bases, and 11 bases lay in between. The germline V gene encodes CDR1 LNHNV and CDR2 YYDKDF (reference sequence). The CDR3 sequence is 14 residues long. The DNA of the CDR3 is TGTGCCACCAGCAGAGCTGTGGGGGAAACTGAAGCTTTCTTT. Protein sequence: CATSRAVGETEAFF.

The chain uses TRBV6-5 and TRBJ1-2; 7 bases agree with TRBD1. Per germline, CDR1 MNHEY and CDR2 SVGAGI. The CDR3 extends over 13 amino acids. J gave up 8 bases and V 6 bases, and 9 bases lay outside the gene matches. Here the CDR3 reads CASRLTGDRGYTF. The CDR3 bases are TGTGCCAGCAGATTAACAGGGGATAGAGGCTACACCTTC.

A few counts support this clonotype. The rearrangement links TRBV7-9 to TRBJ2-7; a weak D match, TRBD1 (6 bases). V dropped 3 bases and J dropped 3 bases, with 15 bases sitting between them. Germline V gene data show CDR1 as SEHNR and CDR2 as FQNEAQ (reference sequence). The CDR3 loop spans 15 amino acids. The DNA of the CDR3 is TGTGCCAGCAGCTTCTTCCCGGGACACCTCTACGAGCAGTACGTC. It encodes CASSFFPGHLYEQYV.

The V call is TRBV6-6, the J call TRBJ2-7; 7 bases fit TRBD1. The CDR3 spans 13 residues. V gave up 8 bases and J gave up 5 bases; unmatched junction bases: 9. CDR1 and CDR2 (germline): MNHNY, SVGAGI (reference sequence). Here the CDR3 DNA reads TGTGCCAGCTCCGGACAGGCATCCCACGAGCAGTACTTC. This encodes CASSGQASHEQYF.

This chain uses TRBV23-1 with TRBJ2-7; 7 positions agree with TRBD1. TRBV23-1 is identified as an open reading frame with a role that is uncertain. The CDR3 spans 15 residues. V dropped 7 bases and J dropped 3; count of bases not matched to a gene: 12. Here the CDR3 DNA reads TGCGCCAGCACCCTCCTTTCCCGGGACAGCTACGAGCAGTACGTC. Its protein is CASTLLSRDSYEQYV.

CDR3 coding DNA: TGTGCCAGCAGCCAAGATTGGTGGGGTGCAACTAATGAAAAACTGTTTTTT. Protein: CASSQDWWGATNEKLFF. The V call is TRBV4-2, the J call TRBJ1-4; D unclear. Trimming stripped 0 bases from V and 0 bases from J, with 11 bases between. Germline CDR1 and CDR2: LGHNA and YNFKEQ. CDR3 size: 17 residues.

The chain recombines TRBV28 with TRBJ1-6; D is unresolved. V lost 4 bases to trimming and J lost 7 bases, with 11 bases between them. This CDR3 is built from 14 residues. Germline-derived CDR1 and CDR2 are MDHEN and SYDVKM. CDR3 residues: CASSYVSENSPLHF. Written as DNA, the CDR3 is TGTGCCAGCAGTTACGTGTCCGAGAATTCACCCCTCCACTTT.

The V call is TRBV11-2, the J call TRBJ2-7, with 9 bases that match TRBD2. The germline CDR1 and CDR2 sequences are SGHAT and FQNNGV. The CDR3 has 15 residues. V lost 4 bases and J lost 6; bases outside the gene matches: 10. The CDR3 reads CASSSKGTSSGEQYF. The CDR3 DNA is TGTGCCAGCAGCTCAAAGGGGACTAGCTCCGGCGAGCAGTACTTC.